This TCR beta chain was recorded in a study of cytomegalovirus exposure and HLA in healthy donors. Study results and limitations: In a later analysis, an Asian-associated ancestry cluster reportedly showed fewer N-insertions than the approximately 700-donor mean. CMV antigen specificity of a few CMV-associated chains was confirmed in vitro. According to reports, the classifier identified cytomegalovirus status with high specificity and sensitivity. A later analysis showed that HLA-associated TCR beta chains had undergone more clonal expansion than equally common others.

Germline V gene sequence: CDR1 SGHVS, CDR2 FQNEAQ. The germline V and J ends were trimmed by 5 bases and 2 bases, with 13 bases remaining between them. This CDR3 is 14 amino acids long. Comment on this clone: The antigen is undetermined.

The PCR used 60 Vbeta and 13 Jbeta primers. Sequencing was performed with immunoSEQ multiplex PCR; in TCRdb, only in-frame clones are kept and a portion is missing. The sample has about 120,000 clones; the top ten hold around 4%. This chain connects TRBV7-8 to TRBJ2-7, with D possibly TRBD2 on 6 matching bases. Material for sequencing was PBMCs. The TCR was taken from a man between 18 and 29 years old in good health and CMV-seronegative. Here the CDR3 DNA reads TGTGCCAGCAGCGCTGGAGGGTTTGCCTACGAGCAGTACTTC. This codes for CASSAGGFAYEQYF.